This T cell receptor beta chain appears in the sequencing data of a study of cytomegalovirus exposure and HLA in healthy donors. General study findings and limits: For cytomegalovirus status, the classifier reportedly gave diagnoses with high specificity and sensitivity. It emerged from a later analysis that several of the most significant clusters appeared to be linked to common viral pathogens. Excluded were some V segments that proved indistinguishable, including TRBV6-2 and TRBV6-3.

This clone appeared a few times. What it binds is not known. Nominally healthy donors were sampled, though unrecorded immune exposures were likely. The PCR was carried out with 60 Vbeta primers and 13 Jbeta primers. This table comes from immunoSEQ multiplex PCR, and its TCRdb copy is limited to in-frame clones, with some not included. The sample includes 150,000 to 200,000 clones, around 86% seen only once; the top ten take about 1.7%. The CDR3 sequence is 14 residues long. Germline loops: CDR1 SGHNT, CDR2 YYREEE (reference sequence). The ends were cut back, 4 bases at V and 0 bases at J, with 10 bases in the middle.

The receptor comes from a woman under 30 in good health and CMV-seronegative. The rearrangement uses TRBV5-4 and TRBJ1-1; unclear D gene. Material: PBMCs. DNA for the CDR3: TGTGCCAGCAGCCTGAGAGGTATGAACACTGAAGCTTTCTTT. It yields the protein CASSLRGMNTEAFF.